Below are 10 T cell receptor beta chains sequenced from a single sample in a study of early T cells in non-severe SARS-CoV-2 infection. TCRdb passed the 5' RACE reads through MiXCR, listing each CDR3 protein once. The sample contains roughly 41,000 distinct CDR3 sequences, roughly 5% of which appear only once. The sample here was whole blood, taken at baseline. These receptors were obtained from an adult who was a healthcare worker with PCR-confirmed SARS-CoV-2 infection or an uninfected control (not recorded which).

This sequence joins TRBV2 and TRBJ2-5; D is unclear. V was shortened by 6 bases and J by 2 bases, with 4 bases between the two germline ends. The germline V gene encodes CDR1 SNHLY and CDR2 FYNNEI. The CDR3 runs to 11 residues. The CDR3 reads CASRSQETQYF. The CDR3 nucleotides are TGTGCCAGCAGATCGCAAGAGACCCAGTACTTC.

This clonotype occurred many times. The chain recombines TRBV18 with TRBJ1-6; no clear D. The germline gives CDR1 KGHSH, CDR2 LQKENI. The CDR3 is made up of 15 amino acids. V was trimmed by 2 bases and J by 5 bases, leaving 10 bases between them. CDR3 sequence: CASSPTRQDNSPLHF. Written as DNA, the CDR3 is TGTGCCAGCTCACCAACCCGCCAGGATAATTCACCCCTCCACTTT.

This clonotype was counted many times. This chain uses TRBV29-1 with TRBJ2-7; either TRBD1 or TRBD2 may fit D (5 bases each). V lost 6 bases, J lost 0 bases, and 15 bases lay in between. The V gene's germline CDR1 is SQVTM and CDR2 ANQGSEA. The CDR3 has 14 amino acids. The CDR3 loop is CSVKPGRSSYEQYF. The CDR3 DNA is TGCAGCGTCAAACCGGGACGGAGCTCCTACGAGCAGTACTTC.

J is TRBJ1-1 and V is TRBV9; tentative D call: TRBD1 (5 bases). This CDR3 has 15 residues. CDR1 and CDR2 (germline): SGDLS, YYNGEE. The V gene lost 6 bases and the J gene lost 4 bases, with 19 bases spanning the gap. CDR3 nucleotide sequence: TGTGCCAGCACCCCATACGAGGGGTTAGTCACTGAAGCTTTCTTT. This gives the protein CASTPYEGLVTEAFF.

Many counts were recorded for this clonotype. The chain links TRBV19 to TRBJ1-4, with 7 bases aligning to TRBD1. V was clipped by 5 bases and J by 6 bases; unmatched bases: 9. The CDR3 is 15 residues long. Per germline, CDR1 LNHDA and CDR2 SQIVND (reference sequence). Here the CDR3 DNA reads TGTGCCAGTAGTCAATACAGGGGAGCGGATGAAAAACTGTTTTTT. Protein sequence: CASSQYRGADEKLFF.

In its sample, this clonotype was seen a few times. V gene TRBV5-1 combines with J gene TRBJ2-1; TRBD2 matches at 8 bases. The CDR3 extends over 16 amino acids. V was clipped by 0 bases and J by 6 bases; unmatched bases: 8. Germline V gene data show CDR1 as SGHRS and CDR2 as YFSETQ. CDR3 bases: TGCGCCAGCAGCTTGGCCAAAGCGGGAGTAGCCAATGAGCAGTTCTTC. It codes for CASSLAKAGVANEQFF.

This clonotype was observed many times. The rearrangement joins TRBV30 to TRBJ2-2; weak D call: TRBD1 (6 bases). Trimming pared 1 base from V and 0 bases from J, leaving 6 bases between. The CDR3 sequence is 14 residues long. CDR1 is GTSNPN and CDR2 is SVGIG in the germline V gene (reference sequence). CDR3 in amino acids: CAWSGDTNTGELFF. Written as DNA, the CDR3 is TGTGCCTGGAGTGGGGACACGAACACCGGGGAGCTGTTTTTT.

The sample holds many counts of this clonotype. V gene TRBV5-1 combines with J gene TRBJ2-6; the D gene is possibly TRBD2 (5 bases). V dropped 7 bases and J dropped 2 bases, with 10 bases sitting between them. The germline gives CDR1 SGHRS, CDR2 YFSETQ. The CDR3 extends over 14 amino acids. Written as DNA, the CDR3 is TGCGCCAGCCAAGCGGCCCCTGGGGCCAACGTCCTGACTTTC. This codes for CASQAAPGANVLTF. Full variable domain (missing parts from reference TRBV5-1 and TRBJ2-6): KAGVTQTPRYLIKTRGQQVTLSCSPISGHRSVSWYQQTPGQGLQFLFEYFSETQRNKGNFPGRFSGRQFSNSRSEMNVSTLELGDSALYLCASQAAPGANVLTFGAGSRLTVL.

The sample holds many counts of this clonotype. The rearrangement links TRBV24-1 to TRBJ2-7; TRBD2 agrees at 10 bases. From germline, CDR1 is KGHDR and CDR2 SFDVKD. CDR3 length: 15 residues. J lost 5 bases, V lost 3 bases, and 6 bases had no gene match. CDR3 in amino acids: CATSDQREGHDEQYF. As DNA, the CDR3 is TGTGCCACCAGTGATCAGCGGGAGGGCCATGACGAGCAGTACTTC.

This clonotype was seen at least ten times. This chain connects TRBV5-6 to TRBJ2-6; D is undetermined. V was trimmed by 1 base and J by 0 bases, leaving 11 bases between them. Looked up from germline, CDR1 is SGHDT and CDR2 is YYEEEE. This CDR3 region has 17 residues. DNA of the CDR3: TGTGCCAGCAGCTTGTATCTGTACACCTCTGGGGCCAACGTCCTGACTTTC. It yields the protein CASSLYLYTSGANVLTF.